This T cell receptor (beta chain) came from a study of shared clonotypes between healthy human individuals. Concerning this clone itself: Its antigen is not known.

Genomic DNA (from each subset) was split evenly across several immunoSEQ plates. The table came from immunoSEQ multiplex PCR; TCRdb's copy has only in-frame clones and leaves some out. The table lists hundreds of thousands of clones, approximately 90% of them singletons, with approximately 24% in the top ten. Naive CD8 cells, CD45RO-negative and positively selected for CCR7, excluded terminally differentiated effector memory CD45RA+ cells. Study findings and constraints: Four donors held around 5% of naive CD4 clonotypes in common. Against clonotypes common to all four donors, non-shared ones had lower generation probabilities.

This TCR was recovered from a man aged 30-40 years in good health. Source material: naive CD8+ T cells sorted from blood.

The CDR3 loop is CASITGTSGSGDYNEQFF. Here the CDR3 DNA reads TGCGCCAGCATTACCGGGACTAGCGGGAGTGGGGACTACAATGAGCAGTTCTTC. The V and J genes are TRBV10-2 and TRBJ2-1; 14 bases match TRBD2. This CDR3 is built from 18 residues. V lost 7 bases, J lost 3 bases, and 11 bases stayed unmatched. CDR1 and CDR2 from the germline V gene are WSHSY and SAAADI.